Sequencing of this T cell receptor (beta chain) was carried out in a study of T cell repertoires in cytomegalovirus infection (dated by TCRdb to about 2019). Background for the entire study: Because public TCR beta signatures pointed to carriage of CMV infection together with the matching HLA type, the HLA type of each donor mattered for the analysis.

On the study overall, not on this receptor specifically: The ex vivo response was dominated by HLA-C-restricted CMV-specific TCR beta clonotypes, which also provided the single most frequent clonotype in two of eight donors. In both this cohort and an independent roughly 400-donor cohort, the cumulative frequency of public TCR beta family members distinguished carriers of CMV infection plus the relevant HLA type.

Sequencing relied on an Illumina HiSeq 1500. TCRdb applied fastp at Q25 and MiXCR to the public reads, then kept only in-frame beta chains. Rows with one shared CDR3 protein collapse into an entry with the most common genes and DNA. The sample table holds approximately 500,000 distinct CDR3 sequences, of which around 11% were seen once. The top ten clonotypes cover roughly 10% of the sample. With respect to this clonotype: The antigen it binds to is not known. Base qualities are not at hand, and no much larger clone is one base apart.

Sequences were obtained from PBMCs. This clonotype was sampled from a human donor in good health (CMV status not recorded). Some clones in this sample may be carry-over from other donors' samples.

CDR3 protein: CASGGGASGANVLTF. In nucleotides, the sequence is TGTGCCAGCGGCGGAGGGGCCTCTGGGGCCAACGTCCTGACTTTC. The rearranged chain carries TRBV13 and TRBJ2-6; TRBD2 is perhaps the D gene, given 6 matching bases. The germline ends are 11 bases apart after V is trimmed by 8 bases and J by 0 bases. CDR1 and CDR2 were assigned from the germline V gene (reference sequence) as PRHDT and FYEKMQ. The CDR3 runs 15 amino acids, cysteine and phenylalanine included. The sequence is cut down to CDR3 DNA, 45 bases in frame from base 1.